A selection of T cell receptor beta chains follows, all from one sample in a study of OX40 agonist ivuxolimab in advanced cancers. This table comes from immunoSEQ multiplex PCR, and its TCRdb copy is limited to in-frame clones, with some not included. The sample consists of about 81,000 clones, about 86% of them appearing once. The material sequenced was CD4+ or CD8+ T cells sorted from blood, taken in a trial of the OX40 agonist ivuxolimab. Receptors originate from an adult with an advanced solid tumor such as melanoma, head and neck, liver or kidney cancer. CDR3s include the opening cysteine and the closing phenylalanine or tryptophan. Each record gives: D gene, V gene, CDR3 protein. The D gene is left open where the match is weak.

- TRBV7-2 CASTRQFQETQYF
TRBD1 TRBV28 CASSPGTGVSQPQHF
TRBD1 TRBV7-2 CASSLGQGASGKLFF
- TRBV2 CASSDQDWGNQPQHF
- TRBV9 CASSVGLRTGVQYF
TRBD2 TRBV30 CAWRRSGNTDTQYF
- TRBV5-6 CASSTLATNRPSYEQYF
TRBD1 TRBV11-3 CASRGTGNIQYF
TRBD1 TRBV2 CASSEGRDRVDYGYTF
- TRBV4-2 CASSQDLQGQPQHF
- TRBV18 CASSPDPSEQYF
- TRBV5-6 CASSGYRFRNEQFF
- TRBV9 CASSPWGTEAFF
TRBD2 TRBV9 CASSPGASGSSYEQYF
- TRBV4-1 CASSQEVAVNYGYTF